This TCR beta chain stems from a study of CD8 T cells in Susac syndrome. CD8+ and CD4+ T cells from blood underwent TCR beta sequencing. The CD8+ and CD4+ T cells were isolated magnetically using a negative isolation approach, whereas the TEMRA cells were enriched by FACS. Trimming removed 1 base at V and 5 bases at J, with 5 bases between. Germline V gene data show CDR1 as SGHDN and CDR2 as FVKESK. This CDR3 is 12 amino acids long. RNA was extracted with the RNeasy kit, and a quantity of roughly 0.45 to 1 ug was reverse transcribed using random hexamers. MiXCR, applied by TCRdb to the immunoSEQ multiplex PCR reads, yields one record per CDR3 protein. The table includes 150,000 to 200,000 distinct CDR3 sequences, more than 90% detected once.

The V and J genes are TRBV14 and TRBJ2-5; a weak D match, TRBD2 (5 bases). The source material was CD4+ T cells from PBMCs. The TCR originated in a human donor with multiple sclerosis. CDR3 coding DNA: TGTGCCAGCAGCCAAGTAGCGGAGACCCAGTACTTC. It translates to CASSQVAETQYF.